This T cell receptor beta chain was observed in a study of Graves' ophthalmopathy and Graves' hyperthyroidism. Study background: Peripheral blood was gathered at the point of initial diagnosis, before any treatment started. Findings and limits, study-wide: Most thyroid-expanded clonotypes exceeding 0.001 frequency were also found in blood. Prediction of ophthalmopathy progression reached 70.59% sensitivity and roughly 72% specificity.

CDR3 regions of TCR beta were amplified from RNA transcripts. The library came from an HTBI-primed first-round RT-PCR and a second-round multiplex PCR. TCRdb redid the calling of the multiplex PCR reads with MiXCR, one entry per CDR3 protein. The sample lists about 740,000 distinct CDR3 sequences, approximately 40% occurring once. With regard to this clonotype: The antigen is not known.

Germline CDR1 reads SEHNR; CDR2 reads FQNEAQ (reference sequence). The CDR3 loop spans 17 amino acids. V was cut by 4 bases and J by 1 base, with 19 bases left in between. The sequenced sample consisted of peripheral blood. The TCR sequence derives from an adult man with Graves' ophthalmopathy. This chain connects TRBV7-9 to TRBJ1-2; D is perhaps TRBD1 (5 bases). CDR3 DNA sequence: TGTGCCAGCAGCTCACTAAGGGGCCCTCCTCATAACTATGGCTACACCTTC. Translation gives CASSSLRGPPHNYGYTF.